Listed below are T cell receptor beta chains from one sample, sequenced in a study of cytomegalovirus exposure and HLA in healthy donors. The repertoire was sequenced with immunoSEQ multiplex PCR; TCRdb's copy has only in-frame clones and lacks some. The sample records about 200,000 clones, around 83% being singletons. Sequencing was performed on PBMCs. These receptors all come from a woman between 35 and 50 years old in good health and CMV-seronegative. Both conserved end residues are part of each CDR3. Fields, in order: V gene, clone size, J gene, CDR3 length, D gene, CDR3 DNA, CDR3 protein. A D gene is named only where the DNA matches it firmly. Only part of the rows carry a size: once, few, many, or a class if the clone is expanded.

V gene: TRBV7-8
clone size: -
J gene: TRBJ2-7
CDR3 length: 15
D gene: -
CDR3 DNA: TGTGCCAGCAGCTTAAGATCAGAAACCAACTACGAGCAGTACTTC
CDR3 protein: CASSLRSETNYEQYF

V gene: TRBV5-5
clone size: few
J gene: TRBJ2-7
CDR3 length: 17
D gene: -
CDR3 DNA: TGTGCCAGCAGCTTGGCGTCGCAGGCGGGGTCCCTTGGGGAGCAGTACTTC
CDR3 protein: CASSLASQAGSLGEQYF

V gene: TRBV28
clone size: few
J gene: TRBJ2-7
CDR3 length: 13
D gene: TRBD1
CDR3 DNA: TGTGCCAGCAGACCAGGGGGTCGCTACGAGCAGTACTTC
CDR3 protein: CASRPGGRYEQYF

V gene: TRBV6-7
clone size: -
J gene: TRBJ2-7
CDR3 length: 16
D gene: -
CDR3 DNA: TGTGCCAGCAGTTACTCGATGGAGCAAATCTCCTACGAGCAGTACTTC
CDR3 protein: CASSYSMEQISYEQYF

V gene: TRBV18
clone size: -
J gene: TRBJ2-2
CDR3 length: 17
D gene: TRBD2
CDR3 DNA: TGTGCCAGCTCACCACCGAACCTAGCGGCGAACACCGGGGAGCTGTTTTTT
CDR3 protein: CASSPPNLAANTGELFF

V gene: TRBV5-1
clone size: -
J gene: TRBJ1-3
CDR3 length: 17
D gene: TRBD1
CDR3 DNA: TGCGCCAGCAGCTCGGGACAGGGGGCTGCGAGTGGAAACACCATATATTTT
CDR3 protein: CASSSGQGAASGNTIYF

V gene: TRBV6-5
clone size: -
J gene: TRBJ1-4
CDR3 length: 15
D gene: -
CDR3 DNA: TGTGCCAGCAGTACCACAGGGTCGACTAATGAAAAACTGTTTTTT
CDR3 protein: CASSTTGSTNEKLFF

V gene: TRBV5-1
clone size: -
J gene: TRBJ2-3
CDR3 length: 14
D gene: TRBD1
CDR3 DNA: TGCGCCAGCAGCTCGACAGGGAACACAGATACGCAGTATTTT
CDR3 protein: CASSSTGNTDTQYF

V gene: TRBV5-6
clone size: medium-sized
J gene: TRBJ2-1
CDR3 length: 16
D gene: TRBD2
CDR3 DNA: TGTGCCAGCAGCTTGGGGGCTAGCGGGGGCTACAATGAGCAGTTCTTC
CDR3 protein: CASSLGASGGYNEQFF

V gene: TRBV28
clone size: -
J gene: TRBJ2-7
CDR3 length: 13
D gene: -
CDR3 DNA: TGTGCCAGCAGTTTTCAGGGGCGCTACGAGCAGTACTTC
CDR3 protein: CASSFQGRYEQYF

V gene: TRBV2
clone size: -
J gene: TRBJ1-5
CDR3 length: 13
D gene: -
CDR3 DNA: TGTGCCAGCAGGGCTAGCAGGCGCCAGCCCCAGCATTTT
CDR3 protein: CASRASRRQPQHF

V gene: TRBV5-6
clone size: -
J gene: TRBJ2-7
CDR3 length: 15
D gene: TRBD2
CDR3 DNA: TGTGCCAGCAGCATACTAGCGGGCGGGAGCGACGAGCAGTACTTC
CDR3 protein: CASSILAGGSDEQYF

V gene: TRBV9
clone size: -
J gene: TRBJ1-5
CDR3 length: 15
D gene: -
CDR3 DNA: TGTGCCAGCAGCGTACGGGATTATAGCAATCAGCCCCAGCATTTT
CDR3 protein: CASSVRDYSNQPQHF

V gene: TRBV5-1
clone size: -
J gene: TRBJ1-1
CDR3 length: 16
D gene: TRBD1
CDR3 DNA: TGCGCCAGCAGCTCCGGACAGGGGGCTAAAGGGGCCGAAGCTTTCTTT
CDR3 protein: CASSSGQGAKGAEAFF

V gene: TRBV7-9
clone size: -
J gene: TRBJ2-7
CDR3 length: 16
D gene: -
CDR3 DNA: TGTGCCAGCAGCCCAGTCGGGGGAAAAGGATTCCACGAGCAGTACTTC
CDR3 protein: CASSPVGGKGFHEQYF

V gene: TRBV4-1
clone size: -
J gene: TRBJ1-2
CDR3 length: 16
D gene: TRBD1
CDR3 DNA: TGCGCCAGCAGCCAACCCCGGACAGGGGGGGCCAGCGGCTACACCTTC
CDR3 protein: CASSQPRTGGASGYTF

V gene: TRBV27
clone size: -
J gene: TRBJ2-7
CDR3 length: 13
D gene: TRBD1
CDR3 DNA: TGTGCCAGCAGTTCCTCGACAGGGTCAGAGCAGTACTTC
CDR3 protein: CASSSSTGSEQYF

V gene: TRBV30
clone size: once
J gene: TRBJ1-2
CDR3 length: 15
D gene: -
CDR3 DNA: TGTGCCTGGAGTGTTACCGGGTCAGGGAACGCTGACTACACCTTC
CDR3 protein: CAWSVTGSGNADYTF

V gene: TRBV30
clone size: -
J gene: TRBJ2-1
CDR3 length: 15
D gene: TRBD2
CDR3 DNA: TGTGCCTGGAGTGTAGGGCTAGCGGGAGTTTATGAGCAGTTCTTC
CDR3 protein: CAWSVGLAGVYEQFF

V gene: TRBV6-5
clone size: -
J gene: TRBJ1-1
CDR3 length: 15
D gene: TRBD1
CDR3 DNA: TGTGCCAGCAGTTACGGGGGGACAGCGAACACTGAAGCTTTCTTT
CDR3 protein: CASSYGGTANTEAFF

V gene: TRBV5-1
clone size: -
J gene: TRBJ2-6
CDR3 length: 15
D gene: -
CDR3 DNA: TGCGCCAGCAGCTTGATTGGGGCCGGGGCCAACGTCCTGACTTTC
CDR3 protein: CASSLIGAGANVLTF

V gene: TRBV4-2
clone size: -
J gene: TRBJ2-1
CDR3 length: 14
D gene: -
CDR3 DNA: TGTGCCAGCAGCCAAGATGCGGCTTTTTATGAGCAGTTCTTC
CDR3 protein: CASSQDAAFYEQFF

V gene: TRBV28
clone size: few
J gene: TRBJ1-3
CDR3 length: 14
D gene: -
CDR3 DNA: TGTGCCAGCGAGCGTGAACTCTCTGGAAACACCATATATTTT
CDR3 protein: CASERELSGNTIYF

V gene: TRBV19
clone size: -
J gene: TRBJ1-1
CDR3 length: 14
D gene: -
CDR3 DNA: TGTGCCAGTATAATACACACGGGGAACACTGAAGCTTTCTTT
CDR3 protein: CASIIHTGNTEAFF

V gene: TRBV2
clone size: -
J gene: TRBJ1-2
CDR3 length: 14
D gene: -
CDR3 DNA: TGTGCCAGCAGTGAAAGGGAGAGTGGTAACGGCTACACCTTC
CDR3 protein: CASSERESGNGYTF

V gene: TRBV19
clone size: -
J gene: TRBJ2-3
CDR3 length: 14
D gene: TRBD2
CDR3 DNA: TGTGCCAAATCCGCTCACGGGAGGGCACGTACGCAGTATTTT
CDR3 protein: CAKSAHGRARTQYF

V gene: TRBV10-2
clone size: -
J gene: TRBJ1-1
CDR3 length: 14
D gene: TRBD1
CDR3 DNA: TGCGCCAGCAGTGTTGGACAGGGAAGTACTGAAGCTTTCTTT
CDR3 protein: CASSVGQGSTEAFF

V gene: TRBV7-9
clone size: -
J gene: TRBJ2-5
CDR3 length: 13
D gene: TRBD1
CDR3 DNA: TGTGCCAGCAGCGCCGACAGGGAAGAGACCCAGTACTTC
CDR3 protein: CASSADREETQYF

V gene: TRBV30
clone size: once
J gene: TRBJ2-1
CDR3 length: 15
D gene: TRBD2
CDR3 DNA: TGTGCCTGGAGTGTGCGGCTAGCGGGGAACAATGAGCAGTTCTTC
CDR3 protein: CAWSVRLAGNNEQFF

V gene: TRBV30
clone size: -
J gene: TRBJ1-1
CDR3 length: 15
D gene: -
CDR3 DNA: TGTGCCTGGAGTATAATTTTACACCCGTTAAGTGAAGCTTTCTTT
CDR3 protein: CAWSIILHPLSEAFF

V gene: TRBV5-1
clone size: -
J gene: TRBJ2-2
CDR3 length: 15
D gene: TRBD1
CDR3 DNA: TGCGCCAGCAGCTTGACCACGACAGGGCCCGGGGAGCTGTTTTTT
CDR3 protein: CASSLTTTGPGELFF

V gene: TRBV30
clone size: -
J gene: TRBJ1-5
CDR3 length: 18
D gene: -
CDR3 DNA: TGTGCCTGGACTCCCTCATTAGTTTCCCAGGGGCTCAATCAGCCCCAGCATTTT
CDR3 protein: CAWTPSLVSQGLNQPQHF